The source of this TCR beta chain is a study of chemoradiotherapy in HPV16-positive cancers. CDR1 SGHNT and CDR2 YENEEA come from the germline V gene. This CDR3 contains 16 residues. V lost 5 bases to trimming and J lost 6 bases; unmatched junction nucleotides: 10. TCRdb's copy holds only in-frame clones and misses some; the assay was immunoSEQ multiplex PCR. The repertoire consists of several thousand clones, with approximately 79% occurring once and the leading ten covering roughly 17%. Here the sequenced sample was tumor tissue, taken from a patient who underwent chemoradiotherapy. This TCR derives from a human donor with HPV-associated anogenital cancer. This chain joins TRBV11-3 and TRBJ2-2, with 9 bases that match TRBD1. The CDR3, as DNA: TGTGCCAGCAGCGCCAGGACAGGGGTGAGGGCCGGGGAGCTGTTTTTT. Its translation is CASSARTGVRAGELFF.